The present TCR beta chain was sequenced within a study of Graves' ophthalmopathy and Graves' hyperthyroidism. Trimming took off 0 bases at V and 2 bases at J, with 17 bases between the two ends. This CDR3 spans 17 amino acids. Germline V CDR1 and CDR2: LGHDT, YNNKEL (reference sequence). Study-level results: Both an approximately 69% sensitivity and a 72.22% specificity characterized the model's predictions of ophthalmopathy progression.

No donor had other autoimmune disease, uncontrolled infection, pregnancy or lactation. Clinical symptoms and serum thyroxine were used for diagnosis; TRAb, thyroid ultrasound and orbital computed tomography were also relied on. PBMCs stemmed from approximately 9.7 ml of fresh peripheral blood. RNA transcripts served as template for amplifying TCR beta CDR3 sequences. In the first round, RT-PCR was carried out with HTBI primers, and a multiplex PCR formed the second round. One entry per CDR3 protein results from TCRdb running MiXCR on the multiplex PCR reads. The sample records some 380,000 distinct CDR3 sequences, roughly 15% being singletons. This clonotype appeared a few times. Its specificity is unknown.

The sequenced sample consisted of peripheral blood. The source of this sequence is a young woman with stable Graves' hyperthyroidism. The chain joins TRBV3-1 to TRBJ2-7, with D possibly being TRBD2 (6 bases). The CDR3 nucleotides are TGTGCCAGCAGCCAAGATAGTCTAGCGACCGCGGCCTACGAGCAGTACTTC. Translation: CASSQDSLATAAYEQYF.